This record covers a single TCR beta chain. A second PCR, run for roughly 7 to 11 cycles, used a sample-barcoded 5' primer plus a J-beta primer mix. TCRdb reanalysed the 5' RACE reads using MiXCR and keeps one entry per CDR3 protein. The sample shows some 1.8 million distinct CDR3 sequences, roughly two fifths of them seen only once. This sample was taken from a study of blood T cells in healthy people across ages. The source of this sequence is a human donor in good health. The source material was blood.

DNA for the CDR3: TGCAGTGCTGCCGAGGGGTGGAACACTGAAGCTTTCTTT. As protein: CSAAEGWNTEAFF. The chain has TRBV20-1 and TRBJ1-1; perhaps TRBD1 as D (5 bases). V lost 5 bases and J lost 1, with 11 bases in between. CDR3 length equals 13 residues. The germline V gene has CDR1 DFQATT and CDR2 SNEGSKA (reference sequence).